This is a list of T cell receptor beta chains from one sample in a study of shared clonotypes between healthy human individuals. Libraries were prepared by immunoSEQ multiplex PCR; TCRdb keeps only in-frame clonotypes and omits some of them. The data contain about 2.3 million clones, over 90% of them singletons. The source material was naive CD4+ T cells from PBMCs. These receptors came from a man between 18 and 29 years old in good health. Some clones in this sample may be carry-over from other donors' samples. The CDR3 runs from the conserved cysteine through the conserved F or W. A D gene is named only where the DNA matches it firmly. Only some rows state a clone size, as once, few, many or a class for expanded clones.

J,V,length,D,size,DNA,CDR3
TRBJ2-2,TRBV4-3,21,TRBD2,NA,TGCGCCAGCAGCCACGGAGGAGTCTGGTCCGGGCTAGCGGGGAACACCGGGGAGCTGTTTTTT,CASSHGGVWSGLAGNTGELFF
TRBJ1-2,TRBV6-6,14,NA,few,TGTGCCAGCAGTTACTCTGGGCAGGCCTATGGCTACACCTTC,CASSYSGQAYGYTF
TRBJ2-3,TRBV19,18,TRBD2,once,TGTGCCAGTAGTTTAACCGGGACTAGCGGCTTACCCACAGATACGCAGTATTTT,CASSLTGTSGLPTDTQYF
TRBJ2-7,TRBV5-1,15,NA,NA,TGCGCCAGCACCATGGGATACGGGAGCACCTACGAGCAGTACTTC,CASTMGYGSTYEQYF
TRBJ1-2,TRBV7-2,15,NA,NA,TGTGCCAGCCTACCATCCTCAGCGGGGGGGAGCGGCTACACCTTC,CASLPSSAGGSGYTF
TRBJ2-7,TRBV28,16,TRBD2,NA,TGTGCCAGCAGACAGGGTGGAGCGGGAGAATTTGACGAGCAGTACTTC,CASRQGGAGEFDEQYF
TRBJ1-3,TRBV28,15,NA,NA,TGTGCCAGCATCAACGCCCCGTCAAGGGGAAACACCATATATTTT,CASINAPSRGNTIYF
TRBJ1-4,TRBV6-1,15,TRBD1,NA,TGTGCCAGCAGTCTGAGGGACAGGGGGTTCGAAAAACTGTTTTTT,CASSLRDRGFEKLFF
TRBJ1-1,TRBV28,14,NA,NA,TGTGCCAGCAGTTTCTTGATTGGGGGCACTGAAGCTTTCTTT,CASSFLIGGTEAFF
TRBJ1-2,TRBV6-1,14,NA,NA,TGTGCCAGCAGTGACTCTGGGGGGCTCTATGGCTACACCTTC,CASSDSGGLYGYTF
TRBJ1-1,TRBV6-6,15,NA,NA,TGTGCCAGCTCCACTCCAAGGACGGATAACACTGAAGCTTTCTTT,CASSTPRTDNTEAFF
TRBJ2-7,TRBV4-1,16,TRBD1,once,TGCGCCAGCAGCCAAGCCCCGGGACAGCCTTTCTACGAGCAGTACTTC,CASSQAPGQPFYEQYF
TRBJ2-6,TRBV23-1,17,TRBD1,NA,TGCGCCAGGTTACAGGGGGCGCAAAGCTCTGGGGCCAACGTCCTGACTTTC,CARLQGAQSSGANVLTF
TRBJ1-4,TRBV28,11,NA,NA,TGTGCCAGCCTGAATAATGAAAAACTGTTTTTT,CASLNNEKLFF
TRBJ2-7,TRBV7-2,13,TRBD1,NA,TGTGCCAGCAGCATCCGACAGGGCTACGAGCAGTACTTC,CASSIRQGYEQYF
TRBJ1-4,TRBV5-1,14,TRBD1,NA,TGCGCCAGCAGTCTCCAGGGGGAGGGTGAAAAACTGTTTTTT,CASSLQGEGEKLFF
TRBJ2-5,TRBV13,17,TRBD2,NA,TGTGCCAGCAGCTTAGCACCCGGGACTAGCGGGAGGGCCTGGCAGTACTTC,CASSLAPGTSGRAWQYF
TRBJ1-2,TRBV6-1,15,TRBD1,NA,TGTGCCAGCAGTGAGACTACCGGGACAGGGATGCTCGCCACCTTC,CASSETTGTGMLATF
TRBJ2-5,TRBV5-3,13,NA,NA,TGTGCCAGACGTAGTAGGGGGGCGAAGACCCAGTACTTC,CARRSRGAKTQYF
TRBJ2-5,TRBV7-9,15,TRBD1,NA,TGTGCCAGCAGCTTAGGCGACAGGGGGGAAGAGACCCAGTACTTC,CASSLGDRGEETQYF
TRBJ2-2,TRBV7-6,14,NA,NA,TGTGCCAGCAGCCAGATCGGAGGTACCGGGGAGCTGTTTTTT,CASSQIGGTGELFF
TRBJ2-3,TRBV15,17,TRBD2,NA,TGTGCCACCAGCAGACAGACTAGCGGGAGGGGCACAGATACGCAGTATTTT,CATSRQTSGRGTDTQYF